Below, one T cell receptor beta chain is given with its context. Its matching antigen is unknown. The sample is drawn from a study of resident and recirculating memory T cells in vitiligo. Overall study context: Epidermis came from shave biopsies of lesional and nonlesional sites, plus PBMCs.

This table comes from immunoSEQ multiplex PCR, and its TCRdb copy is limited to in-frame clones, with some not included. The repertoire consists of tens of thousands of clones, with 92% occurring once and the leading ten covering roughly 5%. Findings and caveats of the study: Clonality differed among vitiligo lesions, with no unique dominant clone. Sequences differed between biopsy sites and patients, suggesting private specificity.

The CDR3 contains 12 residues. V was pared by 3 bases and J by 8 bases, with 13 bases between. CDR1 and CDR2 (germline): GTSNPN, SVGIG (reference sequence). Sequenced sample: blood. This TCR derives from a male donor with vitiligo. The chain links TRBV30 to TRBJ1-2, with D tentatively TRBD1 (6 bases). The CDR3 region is CAWRANREGYTF. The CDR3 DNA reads TGTGCCTGGAGGGCTAACAGGGAGGGCTACACCTTC.